Here is one T cell receptor (beta chain) with its context. The antigen remains undetermined. The CDR3 extends over 13 amino acids. V lost 9 bases and J lost 0; bases outside the gene matches: 2. Per the germline V gene, CDR1 is SNHLY and CDR2 is FYNNEI. This sample was included in a study of shared clonotypes between healthy human individuals. Study observations and caveats: Estimated richness values were generally larger in naive subsets than in memory subsets.

Produced via immunoSEQ multiplex PCR; TCRdb's table is partial and in-frame only. The data show under 1,900,000 clones, with about 98.5% seen just once and approximately 0.4% held by the top ten. The sample taken for sequencing was naive CD4+ T cells sorted from blood. This sample's subset: CD45RA+ positively selected. The chain carries TRBV2 and TRBJ2-7; 10 bases agree with TRBD2. The sequence was collected from a man younger than 40 in good health. CDR3 nucleotides: TGTGCCAGGCGACTAGCGGGCTCCTACGAGCAGTACTTC. Amino acid sequence: CARRLAGSYEQYF.